The 12 T cell receptor beta chains below come from one sample, sequenced in a study of T cell responses to AZD1222 COVID-19 vaccine. Sequencing was performed with immunoSEQ multiplex PCR; in TCRdb, only in-frame clones are kept and a portion is missing. The top ten hold under 9% of the sample, which has 100,000 to 150,000 clones, 80% to 90% seen once. The material sequenced was peripheral blood, taken on day 0 of AZD1222 vaccination. The receptors come from an adult in good health.

This chain links TRBV3-1 (or the pseudogene TRBV3-2) with TRBJ2-1, with D maybe TRBD1 (6 bases). The V gene's germline CDR1 is LGHDT and CDR2 YNNKEL (reference sequence). CDR3 length: 12 residues. V lost 2 bases and J lost 14, with 13 bases in between. The CDR3 bases are TGTGCCAGCAGCCAACCAGGCAGGGGTGAGTTCTTC. Translated, it gives CASSQPGRGEFF.

The chain carries TRBV19 and TRBJ1-5, with a weak D call TRBD1 (6 bases). This CDR3 spans 14 amino acids. CDR1 is LNHDA and CDR2 is SQIVND in the germline V gene (reference sequence). V lost 5 bases and J lost 2, with 10 bases in between. The CDR3 DNA reads as TGTGCCAGTAGTTCACAGGGTGGCAATCAGCCCCAGCATTTT. It translates to CASSSQGGNQPQHF.

V usage is TRBV5-4 and J usage is TRBJ1-1; the D is unclear. The germline V and J ends were trimmed by 3 bases and 1 base, with 7 bases remaining between them. The CDR3 length is 13 residues. The germline gives CDR1 SGHNT, CDR2 YYREEE (reference sequence). CDR3 nucleotide sequence: TGTGCCAGCAGCTCTACAGAGAACACTGAAGCTTTCTTT. Its protein is CASSSTENTEAFF.

V and J are TRBV19 and TRBJ2-7, with a tentative D call TRBD1 (6 bases). Germline CDR1 and CDR2: LNHDA and SQIVND (reference sequence). This CDR3 comprises 13 residues. V shed 4 bases and J shed 8 bases, with 15 bases lying between them. The CDR3 reads CASSSRQVEKQYF. The DNA for the CDR3 is TGTGCCAGTAGTAGCAGACAGGTAGAAAAGCAGTACTTC.

The chain employs TRBV27 and TRBJ1-3; 7 nucleotides line up with TRBD1. The junction had 5 bases not matched to a gene; V was cut back by 6 bases and J by 0 bases. Per germline, CDR1 MNHEY and CDR2 SMNVEV (reference sequence). The length of the CDR3 is 15 residues. For the CDR3, the DNA is TGTGCCAGCAGCCTGACAGGGCGCTCTGGAAACACCATATATTTT. Encoded protein: CASSLTGRSGNTIYF.

The rearrangement links TRBV9 to TRBJ2-5, with D unresolved. This CDR3 contains 15 residues. CDR1 and CDR2 from the germline V gene are SGDLS and YYNGEE. Trimming left V 4 bases short and J 0 bases short, with 13 bases between. CDR3 DNA sequence: TGTGCCAGCAGCACCCGTGGGGTGTACCAAGAGACCCAGTACTTC. It is translated as CASSTRGVYQETQYF. The variable domain in full, with the rest retrieved from reference TRBV9 and TRBJ2-5, is DSGVTQTPKHLITATGQRVTLRCSPRSGDLSVYWYQQSLDQGLQFLIQYYNGEERAKGNILERFSAQQFPDLHSELNLSSLELGDSALYFCASSTRGVYQETQYFGPGTRLLVL.

The V call is TRBV12-3 or TRBV12-4, the J call TRBJ1-2; a possible D gene is TRBD1 (5 bases). Trimming removed 10 bases from V and 4 bases from J, with 16 bases in between. The length of the CDR3 is 13 residues. The CDR3 DNA is TGTGCCACTCAGCCGGGGCCAGGCTATGGCTACACCTTC. Translation gives CATQPGPGYGYTF.

V and J are TRBV10-3 and TRBJ2-7; D is undetermined. The CDR3 has 14 amino acids. The germline V gene has CDR1 ENHRY and CDR2 SYGVKD. V was clipped by 2 bases and J by 2 bases, with 10 bases between them. In nucleotides, the CDR3 is TGTGCCATCAGTGAGCTGGACGGACCCTACGAGCAGTACTTC. The encoded protein is CAISELDGPYEQYF.

The genes are TRBV14 and TRBJ1-2; D ambiguous. CDR3 length: 15 residues. V was shortened by 1 base and J by 4 bases, with 13 bases between the two germline ends. Germline V gene lookup returns CDR1 SGHDN and CDR2 FVKESK. The CDR3 is CASSQVLGKFYGYTF. CDR3 DNA: TGTGCCAGCAGCCAAGTTCTGGGAAAGTTCTATGGCTACACCTTC.

The V gene is TRBV15, the J gene TRBJ1-2; D not certain. V dropped 2 bases and J dropped 6 bases, with 22 bases sitting between them. The length of the CDR3 is 17 residues. Per the germline V gene, CDR1 is LNHNV and CDR2 is YYDKDF (reference sequence). The CDR3 spells CATSRRSLGSSRHGYTF. In nucleotides, the CDR3 is TGTGCCACCAGCAGACGATCTCTAGGGTCCTCGAGGCATGGCTACACCTTC.

This clone is a singleton in its sample. The chain couples TRBV7-9 to TRBJ1-4; 7 bases line up with TRBD1. Losses at the gene ends were 2 bases for V and 5 bases for J; bases not matched to a gene: 5. CDR3 length: 15 residues. CDR1 is SEHNR, CDR2 FQNEAQ, per germline (reference sequence). For the CDR3, the DNA is TGTGCCAGCAGCTTACGGGCAGGGGGGAATGAAAAACTGTTTTTT. This sequence encodes CASSLRAGGNEKLFF. Looking up the rest from reference TRBV7-9 and TRBJ1-4 gives the full variable domain: DTGVSQNPRHKITKRGQNVTFRCDPISEHNRLYWYRQTLGQGPEFLTYFQNEAQLEKSRLLSDRFSAERPKGSFSTLEIQRTEQGDSAMYLCASSLRAGGNEKLFFGSGTQLSVL.

In DNA, the CDR3 is TGTGCCAGCAGCTTAGCGTTGGGTAAGCCTTTCTTT. Its protein is CASSLALGKPFF. The chain uses TRBV7-2 and TRBJ1-1, with D uncertain. Trimming stripped 0 bases from V and 12 bases from J, with 11 bases between. CDR1 is SGHTA and CDR2 is FQGNSA in the germline V gene. This CDR3 is built from 12 residues.